This T cell receptor (beta chain) was captured in a study of OX40 agonist ivuxolimab in advanced cancers. General study findings and limits: At 0.1 to 3.0 mg/kg, CD4+ and CD8+ blood T cells expanded clonally by week 6.

Concerning this clone: What it binds is not known.

Trimming removed 1 base from V and 2 bases from J, with 6 bases in between. This CDR3 comprises 14 residues. Germline values: CDR1 SEHNR, CDR2 FQNEAQ (reference sequence). Libraries were prepared by immunoSEQ multiplex PCR; TCRdb keeps only in-frame clonotypes and omits some of them. This sample has approximately 20,000 clones; 75% to 90% occur once, and the top ten carry 13%. The clonotype originates from an adult with an advanced solid tumor such as melanoma, head and neck, liver or kidney cancer. The sequenced sample was CD4+ or CD8+ T cells sorted from blood, obtained in a trial of the OX40 agonist ivuxolimab. The chain links TRBV7-9 to TRBJ1-5; no clear D gene. CDR3 region: CASSLGVGNQPQHF. CDR3 bases: TGTGCCAGCAGCTTAGGGGTTGGCAATCAGCCCCAGCATTTT.